These T cell receptor beta chains were read from a single sample in a study of T cell repertoires in ileal Crohn's disease. Clones were sequenced by immunoSEQ multiplex PCR, and TCRdb holds only the in-frame ones, with some missing. This sample carries 15,000 to 20,000 clones, about 78% of them seen once, and the ten largest clones take about 4%. The sample taken for sequencing was ileal tissue. Receptors originate from an adult with Crohn's disease. Each CDR3 is given without its conserved first and last residue.

j_gene: TRBJ2-2
v_gene: TRBV7-3
CDR3aa: ASSLRGDGGELF

j_gene: TRBJ2-4
v_gene: TRBV5-4
CDR3aa: ASSPSTGTKNIQY

j_gene: TRBJ2-2
v_gene: TRBV6-6
CDR3aa: ASGAPGELF

j_gene: TRBJ1-2
v_gene: TRBV6-5
CDR3aa: ASRLTGVANYGYT

j_gene: TRBJ2-5
v_gene: TRBV28
CDR3aa: ASSLEPSGNGETQY

j_gene: TRBJ2-2
v_gene: TRBV19
CDR3aa: ASSLGQGGVGELF

j_gene: TRBJ1-4
v_gene: TRBV11-2
CDR3aa: ASSLDRLQLF

j_gene: TRBJ1-1
v_gene: TRBV6-5
CDR3aa: ASSYSFARNTEAF

j_gene: TRBJ1-2
v_gene: TRBV6-1
CDR3aa: ASSEKAEGTGGYT

j_gene: TRBJ2-7
v_gene: TRBV5-1
CDR3aa: ASSTGQGGEQY

j_gene: TRBJ1-1
v_gene: TRBV6-1
CDR3aa: ASSEEGTGGRKAEAF

j_gene: TRBJ1-4
v_gene: TRBV7-6
CDR3aa: ASSLTGEKLF

j_gene: TRBJ2-7
v_gene: TRBV7-9
CDR3aa: ASSEDRAPYEQY

j_gene: TRBJ2-1
v_gene: TRBV7-2
CDR3aa: ASSSQSGSYNEQF

j_gene: TRBJ2-1
v_gene: TRBV6-4
CDR3aa: ASSETSDPNNEQF

j_gene: TRBJ1-6
v_gene: TRBV25-1
CDR3aa: ASSAPGRINSPLH

j_gene: TRBJ2-2
v_gene: TRBV28
CDR3aa: ASQLAGTGELF

j_gene: TRBJ2-7
v_gene: TRBV2
CDR3aa: ASVRQGSEQY

j_gene: TRBJ2-7
v_gene: TRBV28
CDR3aa: ASSLLAGGYEQY

j_gene: TRBJ1-2
v_gene: TRBV5-5
CDR3aa: ASSWQGGYT

j_gene: TRBJ2-7
v_gene: TRBV10-3
CDR3aa: AISPRQGDGEQY

j_gene: TRBJ2-1
v_gene: TRBV6-1
CDR3aa: ASISLLAGRNEQF

j_gene: TRBJ1-1
v_gene: TRBV5-4
CDR3aa: ASSLTTGGGTEAF

j_gene: TRBJ1-2
v_gene: TRBV6-6
CDR3aa: ASAELNYGYT

j_gene: TRBJ2-7
v_gene: TRBV9
CDR3aa: ASSVLDGGEQY